The next 25 T cell receptor beta chains were all read from a single sample in a study of CD8 T cells in ankylosing spondylitis. Each CDR3 protein gets one entry after TCRdb re-called the 5' RACE reads with MiXCR. The sample includes just over 150,000 distinct CDR3 sequences, around 17% of them seen just once. Source material: blood, either unsorted or a sorted T cell fraction (not recorded which). Source of these receptors: a male donor with ankylosing spondylitis or in good health (not recorded which).

This clonotype showed up many times. This chain joins TRBV4-1 and TRBJ1-1; D not certain. The CDR3 is made up of 18 amino acids. Germline loops: CDR1 MGHRA, CDR2 YSYEKL. Deletions cut 1 base from V and 0 bases from J, with 18 bases between. The CDR3 DNA follows: TGCGCCAGCAGCCAAGGAACCCCCGGAAATCGGATGAACACTGAAGCTTTCTTT. As protein: CASSQGTPGNRMNTEAFF.

V usage is TRBV6-5 and J usage is TRBJ2-3; 12 bases fit TRBD1. The trim removed 0 bases at V and 4 bases at J, leaving 5 bases unmatched. The CDR3 consists of 17 residues. Germline values: CDR1 MNHEY, CDR2 SVGAGI. CDR3 sequence (DNA): TGTGCCAGCAGTTACTCGTTGGGACAGGGGGCCTCAGATACGCAGTATTTT. It codes for CASSYSLGQGASDTQYF.

This clonotype appeared many times. This sequence joins TRBV6-2 or TRBV6-3 and TRBJ1-2; D uncertain. The CDR3 length is 10 residues. V dropped 5 bases and J dropped 3 bases, with 1 base sitting between them. Germline lookup yields CDR1 MNHEY and CDR2 SVGEGT. The CDR3 loop is CASSDYGYTF. The DNA for the CDR3 is TGTGCCAGCAGTGACTATGGCTACACCTTC.

The chain couples TRBV11-2 to TRBJ2-7; maybe TRBD1 (5 bases). Between the trimmed V and J ends, which lost 1 base and 7 bases, there was a span of 11 bases. This CDR3 contains 13 residues. Germline V gene lookup returns CDR1 SGHAT and CDR2 FQNNGV. The CDR3: CASSLGRVEEQYF. CDR3 nucleotides: TGTGCCAGCAGCTTAGGCAGGGTTGAAGAGCAGTACTTC.

The chain has TRBV30 and TRBJ2-3, with a possible D match to TRBD2 (6 bases). CDR3 length: 16 amino acids. Germline V gene sequence: CDR1 GTSNPN, CDR2 SVGIG (reference sequence). Trimming removed 2 bases from V and 0 bases from J, with 15 bases in between. In DNA form, the CDR3 reads TGTGCCTGGAGTTACGCGAGCGGGCCTAGCACAGATACGCAGTATTTT. It encodes CAWSYASGPSTDTQYF. The whole variable domain, filled in from reference TRBV30 and TRBJ2-3, reads SQTIHQWPATLVQPVGSPLSLECTVEGTSNPNLYWYRQAAGRGLQLLFYSVGIGQISSEVPQNLSASRPQDRQFILSSKKLLLSDSGFYLCAWSYASGPSTDTQYFGPGTRLTVL.

At least ten counts were recorded for this clonotype. V usage is TRBV20-1 and J usage is TRBJ2-3; D is uncertain. The CDR3 is made up of 13 amino acids. V lost 1 base and J lost 1, with 6 bases in between. Germline CDR1 is DFQATT and CDR2 is SNEGSKA (reference sequence). This CDR3 is CSARVPGTDTQYF. In DNA form, the CDR3 reads TGCAGTGCTAGAGTCCCAGGCACAGATACGCAGTATTTT.

This clonotype appeared a few times. The chain carries TRBV29-1 and TRBJ2-4; D assignment may be TRBD1 or TRBD2 (5 bases each). The germline CDR1 and CDR2 sequences are SQVTM and ANQGSEA. This CDR3 contains 14 residues. V was shortened by 0 bases and J by 5 bases, with 11 bases between the two germline ends. In DNA form, the CDR3 reads TGCAGCGTTGAAGACGGGGCGACCCAAAACATTCAGTACTTC. Translation: CSVEDGATQNIQYF.

This clonotype was seen at least ten times. J is TRBJ2-7 and V is TRBV28; D unclear. This CDR3 is built from 11 residues. V was trimmed by 5 bases and J by 6 bases, leaving 8 bases between them. CDR1 is MDHEN and CDR2 is SYDVKM in the germline V gene. CDR3 coding DNA: TGTGCCAGCAGTCCTACTGGCGAGCAGTACTTC. It specifies CASSPTGEQYF.

This clonotype was observed many times. The chain uses TRBV5-1 and TRBJ1-5, with a weak D call TRBD1 (5 bases). Trimming stripped 4 bases from V and 0 bases from J, with 11 bases between. The length of the CDR3 is 15 residues. Looked up from germline, CDR1 is SGHRS and CDR2 is YFSETQ. CDR3 nucleotides: TGCGCCAGCAGCGTTGCGGGGCGTAGCAATCAGCCCCAGCATTTT. Residues: CASSVAGRSNQPQHF.

This sequence joins TRBV6-5 and TRBJ2-2; tentatively, D is TRBD2 (5 bases). This CDR3 has 18 residues. Trimming took off 0 bases at V and 7 bases at J, with 21 bases between the two ends. Germline V gene data show CDR1 as MNHEY and CDR2 as SVGAGI. The CDR3 region is CASSYSHGSSRADGELFF. The DNA for the CDR3 is TGTGCCAGCAGTTACTCGCACGGGTCTAGCCGGGCGGACGGGGAGCTGTTTTTT.

The V and J genes are TRBV5-1 and TRBJ1-1, with TRBD1 as a possible D gene (5 bases). Looked up from germline, CDR1 is SGHRS and CDR2 is YFSETQ. The CDR3 sequence is 17 residues long. Trimming pared 5 bases from V and 0 bases from J, leaving 20 bases between. Here the CDR3 reads CASSGAGRGRMNTEAFF. DNA for the CDR3: TGCGCCAGCAGTGGTGCGGGTCGGGGCCGTATGAACACTGAAGCTTTCTTT.

This clonotype has a handful of counts. The chain combines TRBV29-1 with TRBJ2-7; D might be TRBD1 or TRBD2, each matching 5 bases. Looked up from germline, CDR1 is SQVTM and CDR2 is ANQGSEA. V was pared by 7 bases and J by 0 bases, with 16 bases between. The CDR3 has 14 residues. CDR3 sequence: CSGRDGIHSYEQYF. The CDR3 DNA reads as TGCAGCGGCCGGGACGGCATCCACTCCTACGAGCAGTACTTC.

At least ten counts were recorded for this clonotype. This chain joins TRBV20-1 and TRBJ2-1, with a weak D call TRBD2 (6 bases). V was cut by 6 bases and J by 7 bases, with 22 bases left in between. This CDR3 comprises 15 residues. Looked up from germline, CDR1 is DFQATT and CDR2 is SNEGSKA (reference sequence). In DNA, the CDR3 is TGCAGTGCCCTGGTGCTTCTAGCGCCCTTGAATGAGCAGTTCTTC. Amino acid sequence: CSALVLLAPLNEQFF.

This clonotype showed up just once. The chain employs TRBV12-3 or TRBV12-4 and TRBJ2-1; D perhaps matches TRBD2 (6 bases). The ends were cut back, 5 bases at V and 9 bases at J, with 14 bases in the middle. The length of the CDR3 is 13 residues. The CDR3 nucleotides read TGTGCCAGCAGTCCACGAACTAGCAGTGAGCAGTTCTTC. It translates to CASSPRTSSEQFF.

This clonotype was observed many times. V is TRBV20-1 and J is TRBJ2-2; D unresolved. From germline, CDR1 is DFQATT and CDR2 SNEGSKA (reference sequence). Trimming left V 1 base short and J 0 bases short, with 6 bases between. The CDR3 has 14 amino acids. CDR3 nucleotides: TGCAGTGCTAGAGCGATATCGAACACCGGGGAGCTGTTTTTT. Its translation: CSARAISNTGELFF.

The rearrangement joins TRBV12-3 or TRBV12-4 to TRBJ2-2, with D unresolved. The length of the CDR3 is 13 residues. V lost 6 bases and J lost 7, with 12 bases in between. The chain's CDR3 is CASSSYLNGELFF. CDR3 coding DNA: TGTGCCAGCAGCTCGTATCTTAACGGGGAGCTGTTTTTT.

In this sample, this clonotype turned up many times. The rearrangement joins TRBV28 to TRBJ1-2, with unresolved D. This CDR3 is 13 amino acids long. Trimming removed 2 bases from V and 2 bases from J, with 6 bases in between. Germline values: CDR1 MDHEN, CDR2 SYDVKM. CDR3: CASSLDANYGYTF. Here the CDR3 DNA reads TGTGCCAGCAGTTTAGACGCAAACTATGGCTACACCTTC.

In the case of this clonotype: At one boundary the junction diverges from the germline segment, which might be a read error. The chain joins TRBV6-6 to TRBJ2-5; 9 bases match TRBD1. The CDR3 is 14 amino acids. Looked up from germline, CDR1 is MNHNY and CDR2 is SVGAGI (reference sequence). CDR3 nucleotide sequence: TGTGTCAGCAGTGTGGACAGGGGACGAGAGACCCAGTACTTC. This encodes CVSSVDRGRETQYF.

This clonotype was detected only a few times. V is TRBV19 and J is TRBJ2-2; D is undetermined. Germline V gene lookup returns CDR1 LNHDA and CDR2 SQIVND (reference sequence). This CDR3 spans 12 amino acids. V lost 6 bases, J lost 4 bases, and 6 bases lay in between. CDR3 coding DNA: TGTGCCAGTAGATCGTCCACCGGGGAGCTGTTTTTT. Protein sequence: CASRSSTGELFF.

In its sample, this clonotype was seen many times. CDR3 DNA sequence: TGCGCCAGCAGTGAGGGGAGAAATGAAAAACTGTTTTTT. Amino acids: CASSEGRNEKLFF. The chain carries TRBV10-1 and TRBJ1-4; D unclear. This CDR3 is 13 amino acids long. CDR1 is WNHNN, CDR2 SYGVQD, per germline (reference sequence). V lost 2 bases to trimming and J lost 5 bases, with 6 bases between them.

This clonotype was recorded at least ten times. The CDR3 sequence is CAIRKEGRETQYF. The CDR3 nucleotides read TGTGCCATCAGGAAGGAGGGCAGGGAGACCCAGTACTTC. V gene TRBV10-3 combines with J gene TRBJ2-5; a weak D match, TRBD2 (6 bases). The CDR3 is made up of 13 amino acids. V was cut by 6 bases and J by 5 bases, with 13 bases left in between. Germline V gene data show CDR1 as ENHRY and CDR2 as SYGVKD.

This clonotype occurred many times. The chain combines TRBV5-1 with TRBJ2-3; D is uncertain. V gave up 0 bases and J gave up 7 bases, with 12 bases separating them. Per germline, CDR1 SGHRS and CDR2 YFSETQ. This CDR3 has 14 residues. This CDR3 is CASSLGPSLNTQYF. The CDR3 nucleotides read TGCGCCAGCAGCTTGGGCCCATCCTTGAATACGCAGTATTTT.

This chain uses TRBV12-3 or TRBV12-4 with TRBJ1-3; D is unresolved. V was cut by 2 bases and J by 0 bases, with 11 bases left in between. The CDR3 length is 16 residues. CDR3: CASSLSRAFSGNTIYF. The CDR3 region has the DNA TGTGCCAGCAGTTTAAGTCGGGCCTTCTCTGGAAACACCATATATTTT.

There are many counts of this clonotype. This chain connects TRBV12-3 or TRBV12-4 to TRBJ2-6; D perhaps matches TRBD2 (5 bases). CDR3 length: 16 residues. V was trimmed by 6 bases and J by 0 bases, leaving 12 bases between them. CDR3: CASSRTRPSGANVLTF. The CDR3 nucleotides read TGTGCCAGCAGCCGGACTCGACCCTCTGGGGCCAACGTCCTGACTTTC.

This clonotype was picked up many times. The genes are TRBV14 and TRBJ2-1, with TRBD1 identical over 7 bases. The CDR3 loop spans 16 amino acids. CDR1 and CDR2 from the germline V gene are SGHDN and FVKESK. Trimming took 3 bases from V and 0 from J; bases not matched to a gene: 5. The CDR3 here is CASSQDRRVSYNEQFF. The DNA for the CDR3 is TGTGCCAGCAGCCAGGACAGGAGAGTCTCCTACAATGAGCAGTTCTTC.